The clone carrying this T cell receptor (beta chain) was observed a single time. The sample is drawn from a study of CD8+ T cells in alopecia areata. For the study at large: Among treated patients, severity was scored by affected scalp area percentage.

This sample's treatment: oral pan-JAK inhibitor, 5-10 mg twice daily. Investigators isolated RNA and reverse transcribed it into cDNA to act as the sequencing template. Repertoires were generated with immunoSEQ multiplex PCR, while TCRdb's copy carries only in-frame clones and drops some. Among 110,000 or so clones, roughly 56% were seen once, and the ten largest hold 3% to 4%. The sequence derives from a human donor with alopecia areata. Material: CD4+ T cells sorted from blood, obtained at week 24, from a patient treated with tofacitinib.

The CDR3 reads CASSGTWDYGYTF. CDR3 nucleotides: TGTGCCAGCAGTGGGACATGGGACTATGGCTACACCTTC. The chain joins TRBV27 to TRBJ1-2; the D gene is possibly TRBD1 (6 bases). With 5 bases removed from V and 3 bases from J, the gap between germline ends came to 10 bases. The CDR3 has 13 residues. Germline lookup yields CDR1 MNHEY and CDR2 SMNVEV (reference sequence).